This paragraph reports one T cell receptor beta chain. Its antigen remains unknown. This sample was included in a study of T cells in Graves' hyperthyroidism and ophthalmopathy. Across the study: Initial diagnosis, before any treatment, was when peripheral blood was collected. Study results and limitations: Blood held most thyroid clonotypes expanded above 0.001 frequency.

TCR beta CDR3 regions were amplified from RNA transcripts. TCR CDR3 underwent first-round RT-PCR with the HTBI primer set. TCRdb itself ran the multiplex PCR reads through MiXCR, one entry per CDR3 protein. This sample carries under 400,000 distinct CDR3 sequences, approximately 16% of them seen once, and the ten largest clones take approximately 19%. V lost 5 bases to trimming and J lost 9 bases; unmatched junction nucleotides: 12. Germline CDR1 LNHDA, CDR2 SQIVND (reference sequence). The CDR3 extends over 15 amino acids. Uncontrolled infection, other autoimmune disease, pregnancy or lactation barred patients from enrollment. Diagnostic assessment was based on clinical symptoms, serum thyroxine and TRAb, thyroid ultrasound and orbital computed tomography.

V is TRBV19 and J is TRBJ2-1, with 8 bases aligning to TRBD2. The receptor was derived from an older woman with Graves' ophthalmopathy. The sample was blood. In DNA form, the CDR3 reads TGTGCCAGTAGTCCCGGTCGGGGGGGGAGGATTGAGCAGTTCTTC. As protein: CASSPGRGGRIEQFF. Full variable domain (rest looked up from reference TRBV19 and TRBJ2-1): DGGITQSPKYLFRKEGQNVTLSCEQNLNHDAMYWYRQDPGQGLRLIYYSQIVNDFQKGDIAEGYSVSREKKESFPLTVTSAQKNPTAFYLCASSPGRGGRIEQFFGPGTRLTVL.